The entry that follows covers one T cell receptor (beta chain) sequence. This record comes from a study of human T cells and chemical hapten exposure. TCRdb fed the RACE reads into MiXCR, producing one record per CDR3 protein. The table includes 57,000 or so distinct CDR3 sequences, around 10% detected once. Regarding time point: pre-sensitization, week 0. The treatment here: therapeutic diphenylcyclopropenone sensitization with weekly scalp DPC. The receptor comes from a woman between 35 and 50 years old with alopecia areata. Some clones in this sample may be carry-over from other donors' samples. Sample: whole blood, taken in connection with sensitization to the hapten diphenylcyclopropenone (DPC).

The CDR3 is CASSPDLWEQYF. CDR3 nucleotide sequence: TGTGCCAGCAGTCCCGACTTGTGGGAGCAGTACTTC. The rearrangement links TRBV6-5 to TRBJ2-7; D not resolved. Germline CDR1 is MNHEY and CDR2 is SVGAGI. This CDR3 spans 12 amino acids. The V end was cut by 5 bases, the J end by 7 bases, with 12 bases between.